The 7 T cell receptor beta chains below come from one sample, sequenced in a study of Graves' ophthalmopathy and Graves' hyperthyroidism. Transcripts of RNA were the source for amplifying TCR beta CDR3 regions. RT-PCR was first run with HTBI primers, then multiplex PCR in a second round. Each CDR3 protein is one row after TCRdb ran MiXCR on the multiplex PCR reads. The sample has roughly 500,000 distinct CDR3 sequences, over 13% seen once; the top ten hold around 9.8%. Material for sequencing was blood. Receptors were obtained from a woman in her twenties or thirties with Graves' ophthalmopathy.

This clonotype was seen at least ten times. This chain joins TRBV5-1 and TRBJ1-1, with D tentatively TRBD1 (5 bases). Trimming removed 4 bases at V and 1 base at J, with 11 bases between. This CDR3 has 14 residues. Germline CDR1 reads SGHRS; CDR2 reads YFSETQ. This CDR3 reads CASSLGHSNTEAFF. For the CDR3, the DNA is TGCGCCAGCAGCCTAGGACATTCGAACACTGAAGCTTTCTTT.

Many counts were recorded for this clonotype. J is TRBJ1-2 and V is TRBV28, with D tentatively TRBD1 (5 bases). The germline V and J ends were trimmed by 3 bases and 1 base, with 12 bases remaining between them. CDR1 MDHEN and CDR2 SYDVKM come from the germline V gene. The CDR3 covers 15 residues. The chain's CDR3 is CASSFRGRFNYGYTF. The CDR3 DNA reads as TGTGCCAGCAGTTTTAGGGGACGGTTTAACTATGGCTACACCTTC.

This clonotype has ten or more counts. The chain is built from TRBV6-1 and TRBJ2-5, with TRBD2 identical over 9 bases. The V segment lost 10 bases and the J segment 3 bases; nucleotides outside the gene matches: 15. The V gene's germline CDR1 is MNHNS and CDR2 SASEGT. The CDR3 spans 16 residues. The CDR3 reads CATYLGGASGEETQYF. Here the CDR3 DNA reads TGTGCCACCTACTTGGGGGGGGCTAGCGGGGAAGAGACCCAGTACTTC.

This clonotype was seen at least ten times. This chain links TRBV20-1 with TRBJ2-5, with 7 positions matching TRBD1. The CDR3 has 14 residues. Germline values: CDR1 DFQATT, CDR2 SNEGSKA (reference sequence). V shed 5 bases, J shed 1 base, and the junction held 7 bases outside the gene matches. CDR3 region: CSAADRFVQETQYF. Here the CDR3 DNA reads TGCAGTGCTGCGGACAGGTTCGTCCAAGAGACCCAGTACTTC.

The chain uses TRBV19 and TRBJ2-7, with TRBD2 matching over 11 bases. The germline V gene encodes CDR1 LNHDA and CDR2 SQIVND (reference sequence). The ends lost 2 bases at V and 3 bases at J; junction bases unmatched: 0. CDR3 length: 14 residues. The CDR3 here is CASSITSGSYEQYV. DNA for the CDR3: TGTGCCAGTAGTATAACTAGCGGGAGCTACGAGCAGTACGTC.

This clonotype was recorded at least ten times. This chain joins TRBV7-3 and TRBJ2-5; weak D call: TRBD2 (5 bases). Germline values: CDR1 SGHTA, CDR2 FQGTGA. The germline V and J ends were trimmed by 1 base and 4 bases, with 7 bases remaining between them. This CDR3 is built from 13 residues. The CDR3: CASSLSLAETQYF. In DNA, the CDR3 is TGTGCCAGCAGCTTAAGTCTAGCAGAGACCCAGTACTTC.

This clonotype was counted ten times or more. This CDR3 reads CASSIGLNYGYTF. The CDR3 DNA reads as TGTGCCAGTAGTATAGGGCTTAACTATGGCTACACCTTC. This chain links TRBV19 with TRBJ1-2, with D hard to call. From germline, CDR1 is LNHDA and CDR2 SQIVND (reference sequence). V lost 1 base and J 1 base, leaving 4 bases between the germline ends. The CDR3 covers 13 residues.